This TCR beta chain was observed in a study of T cell repertoires in cytomegalovirus infection. For the study at large: Public TCR beta signatures were indicative of both CMV infection and a matching HLA type.

TCRdb analysed the reads with MiXCR anew, one entry per CDR3 protein. The table shows 160,000 or so distinct CDR3 sequences, with about a sixth occurring only once. This clonotype was seen a handful of times. Its antigen is unknown. Whole-study results and caveats: CMV carriers with the relevant HLA were identified by cumulative public TCR beta family frequency. Clonotypes of TCR beta that were HLA-C-restricted and CMV-specific dominated the ex vivo response.

Sequences were obtained from CD8+ T cells from PBMCs. The sequence was collected from a human donor in good health (CMV status not recorded). Some clones in this sample may be carry-over from other donors' samples.

CDR3 sequence reads: CASSYRELSSGYTF. The CDR3 bases are TGTGCCAGCAGTTACCGGGAGCTATCCAGTGGCTACACCTTC. The chain couples TRBV6-2 or TRBV6-3 to TRBJ1-2, with D unclear. CDR1 and CDR2 (germline): MNHEY, SVGEGT. The ends were cut back, 2 bases at V and 7 bases at J, with 14 bases in the middle. The CDR3 loop spans 14 amino acids.